The 14 T cell receptor beta chains presented below share a single source sample, sequenced in a study of blood T cell repertoires in COVID-19. Generated by immunoSEQ multiplex PCR, the TCRdb table keeps only in-frame clones and is missing some. The data hold some 31,000 clones, with less than 85% observed a single time. Material: peripheral blood. The receptors were gathered from a human donor with acute or convalescent COVID-19. The donor label of this sample is uncertain.

The rearrangement links TRBV6-2 or TRBV6-3 to TRBJ1-4; a weak D match, TRBD1 (5 bases). In germline, CDR1 is MNHEY, CDR2 SVGEGT. The CDR3 covers 14 residues. The V gene lost 2 bases and the J gene lost 8 bases, with 12 bases spanning the gap. The CDR3 DNA is TGTGCCAGCAGTTACCAGGGTGTCGGCGAAAAACTGTTTTTT. It yields the protein CASSYQGVGEKLFF.

V and J are TRBV23-1 and TRBJ1-2, with TRBD1 as a possible D gene (5 bases). TRBV23-1 is placed among ORFs of uncertain function. Trimming took 4 bases from V and 8 from J, leaving 20 bases between them. The CDR3 consists of 15 residues. CDR3 bases: TGCGCCAGCAGTCGTCAGGGTCCCCCCAAGGGGGGCTACACCTTC. Protein sequence: CASSRQGPPKGGYTF.

This clone was seen a single time. The gene calls are TRBV28 and TRBJ2-5, with 10 bases matching TRBD2. Per germline, CDR1 MDHEN and CDR2 SYDVKM. Losses at the gene ends were 2 bases for V and 5 bases for J; bases not matched to a gene: 5. The CDR3 runs to 15 residues. CDR3 protein: CASSLLAGDRETQYF. The CDR3 DNA sequence: TGTGCCAGCAGTTTACTAGCGGGGGACAGGGAGACCCAGTACTTC.

This clone occurred a few times. The chain employs TRBV29-1 and TRBJ1-1; TRBD1 is a possible D gene (5 bases). The CDR3 length is 14 residues. In germline, CDR1 is SQVTM, CDR2 ANQGSEA. The germline V and J ends were trimmed by 4 bases and 5 bases, with 17 bases remaining between them. CDR3 coding DNA: TGCAGCGTTGGGGGACTTCTGGGGGGAACTGAAGCTTTCTTT. Protein product: CSVGGLLGGTEAFF.

The sample holds a few counts of this clone. The V gene is TRBV6-2 or TRBV6-3, the J gene TRBJ1-1, with unresolved D. CDR1 is MNHEY, CDR2 SVGEGT, per germline. With 0 bases removed from V and 11 bases from J, the gap between germline ends came to 16 bases. The CDR3 runs 14 residues. CDR3: CASSYSIGDTLAFF. CDR3 DNA: TGTGCCAGCAGTTACTCCATAGGAGATACGTTGGCTTTCTTT.

The chain uses TRBV19 and TRBJ2-7; 9 bases align to TRBD2. V was pared by 6 bases and J by 4 bases, with 4 bases of the junction left unmatched. The CDR3 totals 13 residues. Germline V gene data show CDR1 as LNHDA and CDR2 as SQIVND (reference sequence). Here the CDR3 reads CASSQTSGYEQYF. In DNA, the CDR3 is TGTGCCAGTAGCCAGACTAGCGGTTACGAGCAGTACTTC.

The table lists this clone with a few counts. The J gene is TRBJ1-4, the V gene TRBV7-9; no firm D call. Trimming removed 2 bases from V and 5 bases from J, with 9 bases in between. The CDR3 has 14 residues. From germline, CDR1 is SEHNR and CDR2 FQNEAQ (reference sequence). CDR3 sequence reads: CASSLRTENEKLFF. The CDR3, as DNA: TGTGCCAGCAGCTTACGCACAGAAAATGAAAAACTGTTTTTT. The full variable domain, in which reference TRBV7-9 and TRBJ1-4 provide the parts outside the CDR3, is DTGVSQNPRHKITKRGQNVTFRCDPISEHNRLYWYRQTLGQGPEFLTYFQNEAQLEKSRLLSDRFSAERPKGSFSTLEIQRTEQGDSAMYLCASSLRTENEKLFFGSGTQLSVL.

The chain has TRBV7-9 and TRBJ1-3, with TRBD1 matching over 8 bases. The CDR3 sequence is 17 residues long. Trimming cost V 5 bases and J 0 bases; bases outside gene matches: 9. CDR1 is SEHNR, CDR2 FQNEAQ, per germline (reference sequence). CDR3 region: CASSKGTGPSSGNTIYF. In nucleotides, the CDR3 is TGTGCCAGCAGCAAAGGGACAGGCCCGTCCTCTGGAAACACCATATATTTT.

This clone was picked up one time. The V and J genes are TRBV7-9 and TRBJ2-5; D is unresolved. CDR3 length: 13 amino acids. The germline V gene has CDR1 SEHNR and CDR2 FQNEAQ (reference sequence). Trimming removed 6 bases from V and 3 bases from J, with 11 bases in between. The CDR3 here is CASRLPRKETQYF. The CDR3 nucleotides are TGTGCCAGCAGACTTCCGAGAAAAGAGACCCAGTACTTC.

This chain links TRBV23-1 with TRBJ2-1; 15 bases line up with TRBD2. TRBV23-1 is an ORF, with its function uncertain. The CDR3 is 21 amino acids. Losses at the gene ends were 4 bases for V and 3 bases for J; bases not matched to a gene: 16. The CDR3 here is CASSPHIRGLAGGPYYNEQFF. The CDR3 DNA reads TGCGCCAGCAGTCCTCACATCCGAGGACTAGCGGGGGGGCCGTACTACAATGAGCAGTTCTTC.

The chain is built from TRBV24-1 and TRBJ2-7; D is ambiguous. The length of the CDR3 is 13 residues. Germline loops: CDR1 KGHDR, CDR2 SFDVKD. Trimming cost V 1 base and J 5 bases, with 8 bases left between them. CDR3 sequence: CATSDFTSNEQYF. In DNA form, the CDR3 reads TGTGCCACCAGTGATTTTACAAGTAACGAGCAGTACTTC.

This rearrangement joins TRBV7-9 to TRBJ1-6, with 9 nucleotides matching TRBD1. Looked up from germline, CDR1 is SEHNR and CDR2 is FQNEAQ (reference sequence). This CDR3 spans 15 amino acids. Trimming removed 3 bases from V and 6 bases from J; junction bases left unmatched: 3. The CDR3 region is CASSLGQGVNSPLHF. The CDR3 DNA is TGTGCCAGCAGCTTGGGACAGGGAGTTAATTCACCCCTCCACTTT.

The J gene is TRBJ2-3, the V gene TRBV5-1; 8 bases map to TRBD2. Trimming at V came to 0 bases and at J to 3 bases, leaving 3 bases not matched to a gene. Germline V gene data show CDR1 as SGHRS and CDR2 as YFSETQ. The CDR3 has 15 amino acids. The CDR3 bases are TGCGCCAGCAGCTTGGGGGCGGGGGGAACAGATACGCAGTATTTT. Residues: CASSLGAGGTDTQYF.

The chain links TRBV18 to TRBJ2-3; the D gene is possibly TRBD1 (5 bases). Germline assignment: CDR1 KGHSH and CDR2 LQKENI. V lost 2 bases, J lost 6 bases, and 18 bases lay in between. The CDR3 spans 16 residues. This CDR3 is CASSPSPAPAGDTQYF. The CDR3 coding sequence is TGTGCCAGCTCACCATCCCCAGCCCCAGCAGGGGATACGCAGTATTTT.